This TCR beta chain was captured by sequencing in a study of blood T cell repertoires in COVID-19. Repertoires were generated with immunoSEQ multiplex PCR, while TCRdb's copy carries only in-frame clones and drops some. The sample holds 25,000 to 30,000 clones, around 95% seen once. Germline V gene data show CDR1 as MDHEN and CDR2 as SYDVKM. The CDR3 sequence is 14 residues long. Losses at the gene ends were 7 bases for V and 9 bases for J; bases not matched to a gene: 9. The sequence was collected from a human donor with active COVID-19. The donor label of this sample is uncertain. The specimen was peripheral blood. This chain uses TRBV28 with TRBJ2-6; 7 positions match TRBD1. The CDR3 DNA follows: TGTGCCAGCATTGAACAGGGGATTGGCAACGTCCTGACTTTC. Protein sequence: CASIEQGIGNVLTF.